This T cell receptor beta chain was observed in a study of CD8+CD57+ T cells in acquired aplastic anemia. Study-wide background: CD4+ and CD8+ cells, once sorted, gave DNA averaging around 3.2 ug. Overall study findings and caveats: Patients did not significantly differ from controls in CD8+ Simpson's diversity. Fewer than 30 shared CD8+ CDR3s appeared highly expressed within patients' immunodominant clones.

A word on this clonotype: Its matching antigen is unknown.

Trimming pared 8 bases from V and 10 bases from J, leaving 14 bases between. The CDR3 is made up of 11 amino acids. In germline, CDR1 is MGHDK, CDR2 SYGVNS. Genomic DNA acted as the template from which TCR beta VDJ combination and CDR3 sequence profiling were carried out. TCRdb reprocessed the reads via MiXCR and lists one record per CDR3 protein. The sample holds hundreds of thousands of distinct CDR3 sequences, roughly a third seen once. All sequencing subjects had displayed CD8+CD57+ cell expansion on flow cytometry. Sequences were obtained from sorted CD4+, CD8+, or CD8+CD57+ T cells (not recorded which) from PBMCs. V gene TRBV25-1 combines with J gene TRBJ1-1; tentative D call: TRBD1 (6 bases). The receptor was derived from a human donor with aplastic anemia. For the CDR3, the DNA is TGTGCCAGCCTTTTCAGGGGAGTAGCTTTCTTT. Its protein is CASLFRGVAFF.